The rows below give T cell receptor beta chains drawn from one sample of a study of siplizumab effects on memory and regulatory T cells. Sequencing used immunoSEQ multiplex PCR; TCRdb keeps in-frame clones, though not all of them. The table shows approximately 97,000 clones, with around nine tenths occurring only once. Sample: CD4+ T cells sorted from blood. The source of these receptors is a human donor in good health. Both conserved end residues are part of each CDR3. The order of the fields is V gene, D gene, clone size, J gene, CDR3 DNA, CDR3 protein. D genes are given only for firm matches. Clone size, where shown, is once, few, many, or a class for clones that have expanded.

>TRBV19|.|.|TRBJ1-4
TGTGCCAGTAACCTGCGGCCAGGGTTTAATGAAAAACTGTTTTTT
CASNLRPGFNEKLFF
>TRBV19|.|.|TRBJ1-1
TGTGCCAGTAGTGCTCCGGGACAATCGAACACTGAAGCTTTCTTT
CASSAPGQSNTEAFF
>TRBV10-1|.|.|TRBJ2-2
TGCGCCAGCAGTGTAATAAACACCGGGGAGCTGTTTTTT
CASSVINTGELFF
>TRBV7-2|.|.|TRBJ2-5
TGTGCCAGCAGCCTACTCCGTAGAGAGACCCAGTACTTC
CASSLLRRETQYF
>TRBV30|TRBD2|.|TRBJ2-1
TGTGCCTGGAGTGCGGGACTAGCGGGAGGCGGTGAGCAGTTCTTC
CAWSAGLAGGGEQFF
>TRBV28|.|.|TRBJ1-3
TGTGCCAGCAGTTTACCCCAGTCCGGAAACACCATATATTTT
CASSLPQSGNTIYF
>TRBV7-2|.|.|TRBJ1-3
TGTGCCAGCAGCCTTACCGGGACACTCGGAAACACCATATATTTT
CASSLTGTLGNTIYF
>TRBV28|.|.|TRBJ2-1
TGTGCCAGCAGCTCTACCCGGACTTCTATTTTCCTCCGTGAGCAGTTCTTC
CASSSTRTSIFLREQFF
>TRBV9|TRBD1|.|TRBJ1-5
TGTGCCAGCAGCACAGGACAGGATCAGCCCCAGCATTTT
CASSTGQDQPQHF
>TRBV27|.|.|TRBJ2-2
TGTGCCAGCAGTTTCCCCCAAGGGGAGCTGTTTTTT
CASSFPQGELFF
>TRBV18|.|few|TRBJ2-2
TGTGCCAGCTCCCTAGGACCGGAAAGGGAGCTGTTTTTT
CASSLGPERELFF
>TRBV4-2|.|.|TRBJ1-5
TGTGCCAGCAGCCAAACAGGTATTGGCAATCAGCCCCAGCATTTT
CASSQTGIGNQPQHF
>TRBV5-1|.|.|TRBJ2-5
TGCGCCAGCAGCTTTGGACCCCAAGAGACCCAGTACTTC
CASSFGPQETQYF
>TRBV15|TRBD1|.|TRBJ1-4
TGTGCCACCAGCACCGTTGGTTGGACAGGGAGAGCAACTAATGAAAAACTGTTTTTT
CATSTVGWTGRATNEKLFF
>TRBV27|.|.|TRBJ1-2
TGTGCCAGCAGTTTTCGGAGAATTCGGGGCTACACCTTC
CASSFRRIRGYTF
>TRBV27|.|.|TRBJ2-1
TGTGCCAGCAACAAGGGCCCTCCCAATGAGCAGTTCTTC
CASNKGPPNEQFF
>TRBV29-1|TRBD2|.|TRBJ2-3
TGCAGCGTTGACCTAGCGGGAACAGATACGCAGTATTTT
CSVDLAGTDTQYF
>TRBV18|.|.|TRBJ2-7
TGTGCCAGCTCACCGGTGGATAGGGACGAGCAGTACTTC
CASSPVDRDEQYF
>TRBV19|.|few|TRBJ1-1
TGTGCCAGTAGTCAGGGTGGGAACACTGAAGCTTTCTTT
CASSQGGNTEAFF
>TRBV27|TRBD2|.|TRBJ2-1
TGTGCCAGCAGTTTATGGGGGACTAGCGGGAGCAATGAGCAGTTCTTC
CASSLWGTSGSNEQFF
>TRBV29-1|TRBD1|.|TRBJ1-2
TGCAGCGGTGGACAGGGGATTAACGGCTACACCTTC
CSGGQGINGYTF
>TRBV9|.|.|TRBJ1-2
TGTGCCAGCAGCCCGCGGCTGGTCCGGGAGCAAGGCTACACCTTC
CASSPRLVREQGYTF